This T cell receptor (beta chain) comes out of a study of blood T cell repertoires in COVID-19. Study background: Some COVID-19 samples were acute and others convalescent; all came from the United States, Italy and Spain. T cells, B-cell-depleted T cells, or PBMCs provided the cDNA or gDNA that served as material.

Germline loops: CDR1 SGHTA, CDR2 FQGTGA. Trimming took 5 bases from V and 7 from J; bases not matched to a gene: 16. CDR3 length: 16 amino acids. This clone appeared a few times. Produced via immunoSEQ multiplex PCR; TCRdb's table is partial and in-frame only. The sample carries roughly 250,000 clones, 75% to 90% recorded once. Sequenced input: PBMCs or T cells enriched from blood (not recorded which). The rearrangement uses TRBV7-3 and TRBJ1-2, with 7 bases lining up with TRBD1. This TCR was sampled from a woman aged 25 to 45 with acute COVID-19. The DNA for the CDR3 is TGTGCCAGCAGCCCAGGGGGACCCGCCTCGAGTGGTGGCTACACCTTC. It specifies CASSPGGPASSGGYTF.